Below, 14 T cell receptor beta chains from the same sample are listed, as sequenced in a study of PD-1 blockade in mismatch repair-deficient tumors. This table comes from immunoSEQ multiplex PCR, and its TCRdb copy is limited to in-frame clones, with some not included. The table records over 100,000 clones, about 74% of them present only once. Source: peripheral blood, taken about 13 months after starting pembrolizumab. These receptors were collected from an adult with mismatch repair-deficient cancer.

The chain couples TRBV6-1 to TRBJ2-3; tentative D call: TRBD2 (5 bases). V lost 3 bases and J lost 3, with 10 bases in between. Germline V gene data show CDR1 as MNHNS and CDR2 as SASEGT. The CDR3 has 14 amino acids. The CDR3 sequence: CASSEARRTDTQYF. Here the CDR3 DNA reads TGTGCCAGCAGTGAGGCCCGGAGGACAGATACGCAGTATTTT.

This chain connects TRBV7-9 to TRBJ2-2, with TRBD2 identical over 7 bases. The CDR3 is made up of 12 amino acids. V was clipped by 11 bases and J by 2 bases; unmatched bases: 2. Germline CDR1 SEHNR, CDR2 FQNEAQ (reference sequence). Here the CDR3 reads CAGGDNTGELFF. Written as DNA, the CDR3 is TGTGCCGGGGGGGACAACACCGGGGAGCTGTTTTTT.

The chain combines TRBV7-8 with TRBJ2-5; the match to TRBD2 covers 11 bases. V was pared by 4 bases and J by 1 base, with 5 bases of the junction left unmatched. From germline, CDR1 is SGHVS and CDR2 FQNEAQ. CDR3 size: 16 residues. The CDR3 loop reads CASSSQTSGIQETQYF. CDR3 nucleotide sequence: TGTGCCAGCAGCTCACAGACTAGCGGGATCCAAGAGACCCAGTACTTC.

The chain employs TRBV7-9 and TRBJ2-7, with D possibly TRBD1 on 7 matching bases. Germline assignment: CDR1 SEHNR and CDR2 FQNEAQ (reference sequence). The CDR3 extends over 15 amino acids. V gave up 5 bases and J gave up 2 bases, with 16 bases separating them. The CDR3 reads CASSPAGQRTYEQYF. The CDR3, as DNA: TGTGCCAGCAGCCCCGCGGGACAGAGAACCTACGAGCAGTACTTC.

This rearrangement joins TRBV9 to TRBJ2-2; the match to TRBD2 covers 12 bases. The CDR3 sequence is 15 residues long. Per the germline V gene, CDR1 is SGDLS and CDR2 is YYNGEE. Trimming removed 9 bases from V and 6 bases from J; junction bases left unmatched: 9. The chain's CDR3 is CATGRLAGEAGELFF. In DNA, the CDR3 is TGTGCCACCGGACGACTAGCGGGAGAGGCCGGGGAGCTGTTTTTT.

The chain combines TRBV7-8 with TRBJ2-7, with 7 bases aligning to TRBD1. Germline-derived CDR1 and CDR2 are SGHVS and FQNEAQ. Trimming at V came to 5 bases and at J to 2 bases, leaving 6 bases not matched to a gene. CDR3 length equals 14 residues. The CDR3 DNA follows: TGTGCCAGCAGCCTGGGACAGCTACCCTACGAGCAGTACTTC. Its translation: CASSLGQLPYEQYF.

This clone was seen repeatedly, ten times or more. Other nucleotide sequences in the sample specify the same CDR3. The chain carries TRBV14 and TRBJ2-3, with D possibly TRBD2 on 5 matching bases. V lost 2 bases, J lost 0 bases, and 9 bases lay in between. Germline V gene sequence: CDR1 SGHDN, CDR2 FVKESK. The CDR3 extends over 15 amino acids. CDR3 DNA: TGTGCCAGCAGCCAACAGCTAGCTAGCACAGATACGCAGTATTTT. Its protein product is CASSQQLASTDTQYF.

The V and J genes are TRBV30 and TRBJ1-5; a possible D gene is TRBD1 (5 bases). The CDR3 loop spans 14 amino acids. In germline, CDR1 is GTSNPN, CDR2 SVGIG (reference sequence). Trimming removed 2 bases at V and 11 bases at J, with 19 bases between. CDR3 in DNA: TGTGCCTGGAGTCCACCCCGCGGGGCCCCGGCCCAGCATTTT. Its translation is CAWSPPRGAPAQHF.

V gene TRBV7-8 combines with J gene TRBJ2-7; no reliable D call. From germline, CDR1 is SGHVS and CDR2 FQNEAQ. The V end was cut by 5 bases, the J end by 6 bases, with 14 bases between. The CDR3 consists of 13 residues. In DNA form, the CDR3 reads TGTGCCAGCAGCCCCCTTTGGGATGGCGAGCAGTACTTC. As protein: CASSPLWDGEQYF.

The chain is built from TRBV11-2 and TRBJ2-7; D perhaps matches TRBD2 (6 bases). Per germline, CDR1 SGHAT and CDR2 FQNNGV. The CDR3 is made up of 14 amino acids. The V end was cut by 1 base, the J end by 3 bases, with 10 bases between. The CDR3 sequence is CASSLGSGRYEQYF. The CDR3 bases are TGTGCCAGCAGCTTAGGTAGCGGCCGCTACGAGCAGTACTTC.

The J gene is TRBJ2-1, the V gene TRBV5-4, with 16 bases lining up with TRBD2. V shed 4 bases and J 7 bases; nucleotides not matched to a gene: 5. Germline lookup yields CDR1 SGHNT and CDR2 YYREEE (reference sequence). The CDR3 runs to 16 residues. Written as DNA, the CDR3 is TGTGCCAGCAGCCCGGGACTAGCGGGAGGGAGAAATGAGCAGTTCTTC. This codes for CASSPGLAGGRNEQFF.

This clone has a single count. This sequence joins TRBV15 and TRBJ1-1; the D is unclear. CDR1 is LNHNV and CDR2 is YYDKDF in the germline V gene (reference sequence). V lost 0 bases and J 1 base, leaving 9 bases between the germline ends. The CDR3 sequence is 15 residues long. The CDR3 region is CATSRDAQSNTEAFF. In DNA, the CDR3 is TGTGCCACCAGCAGAGACGCACAATCGAACACTGAAGCTTTCTTT. Combining the CDR3 with reference TRBV15 and TRBJ1-1 gives the whole variable domain DAMVIQNPRYQVTQFGKPVTLSCSQTLNHNVMYWYQQKSSQAPKLLFHYYDKDFNNEADTPDNFQSRRPNTSFCFLDIRSPGLGDTAMYLCATSRDAQSNTEAFFGQGTRLTVV.

The gene calls are TRBV4-1 and TRBJ2-7; 8 bases align to TRBD2. J gave up 2 bases and V 3 bases, and 6 bases lay outside the gene matches. Germline CDR1 reads MGHRA; CDR2 reads YSYEKL. CDR3 length: 15 residues. CDR3 sequence reads: CASSHIAGTAYEQYF. CDR3 nucleotide sequence: TGCGCCAGCAGCCATATAGCGGGAACCGCCTACGAGCAGTACTTC.

This chain links TRBV4-2 with TRBJ1-2, with no clear D. Trimming cost V 3 bases and J 2 bases, with 19 bases left between them. CDR3 length equals 17 residues. CDR1 and CDR2 from the germline V gene are LGHNA and YNFKEQ. CDR3 in DNA: TGTGCCAGCAGCCATTCCCTCTCAGGAGCGAACAACTATGGCTACACCTTC. Its protein product is CASSHSLSGANNYGYTF.